This paragraph reports one TCR beta chain. Its antigen is unidentified. This entry belongs to a study of siplizumab effects on memory and regulatory T cells. Study-level results: Unstimulated subsets accounted for the mapping of only a minor share of the clones that were alloreactive.

Sequencing used immunoSEQ multiplex PCR; TCRdb keeps in-frame clones, though not all of them. The sample holds about 85,000 clones, about 95% seen once. V lost 5 bases to trimming and J lost 3 bases; unmatched junction nucleotides: 9. CDR1 MDHEN and CDR2 SYDVKM come from the germline V gene. The CDR3 contains 17 residues. The rearrangement links TRBV28 to TRBJ2-3; TRBD2 aligns across 12 bases. The sequence was obtained from a human donor in good health. Material: CD8+ T cells sorted from blood. DNA of the CDR3: TGTGCCAGCAGTCCCCTCCCTAGCGGGAGGGTGACAGATACGCAGTATTTT. Its protein is CASSPLPSGRVTDTQYF.